This entry is about one T cell receptor beta chain. Original analysis: The authors estimated nucleated cell counts from reference gene primer amplification. Sequencing was performed with immunoSEQ multiplex PCR; in TCRdb, only in-frame clones are kept and a portion is missing. The DNA was the basis for D and trimming; V, J and clone size are from that table. Here the sample spans approximately 220,000 clones, around nine tenths being singletons. This entry is derived from a study of blood T cell repertoires in COVID-19. In the study overall: The samples span acute and convalescent COVID-19 from the United States, Italy and Spain. Nucleic acid was either cDNA or gDNA, and it came from T cells, B-cell-depleted T cells, or PBMCs.

The CDR3 runs 19 residues. V lost 4 bases and J 1 base, leaving 23 bases between the germline ends. The germline V gene encodes CDR1 SGHVS and CDR2 FQNEAQ. This clonotype was obtained from a man aged 60 to 75 with acute or convalescent COVID-19. The chain uses TRBV7-8 and TRBJ1-3, with TRBD1 as a possible D gene (6 bases). Sequenced: peripheral blood. The CDR3: CASSSRTAALSLSGNTIYF. CDR3 DNA: TGTGCCAGCAGCTCAAGGACAGCCGCCCTATCTCTTTCTGGAAACACCATATATTTT.